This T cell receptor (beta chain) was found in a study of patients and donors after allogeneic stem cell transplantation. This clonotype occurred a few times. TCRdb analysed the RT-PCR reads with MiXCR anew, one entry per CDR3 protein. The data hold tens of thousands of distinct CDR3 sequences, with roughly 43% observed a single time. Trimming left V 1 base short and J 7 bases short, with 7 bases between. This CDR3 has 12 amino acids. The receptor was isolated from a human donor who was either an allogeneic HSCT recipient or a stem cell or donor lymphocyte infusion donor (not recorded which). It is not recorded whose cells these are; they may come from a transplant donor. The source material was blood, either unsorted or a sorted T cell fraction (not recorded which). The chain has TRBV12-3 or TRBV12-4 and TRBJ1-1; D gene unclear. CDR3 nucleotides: TGTGCCAGCAGTTTAGGGGTTAGTGAAGCTTTCTTT. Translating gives CASSLGVSEAFF.